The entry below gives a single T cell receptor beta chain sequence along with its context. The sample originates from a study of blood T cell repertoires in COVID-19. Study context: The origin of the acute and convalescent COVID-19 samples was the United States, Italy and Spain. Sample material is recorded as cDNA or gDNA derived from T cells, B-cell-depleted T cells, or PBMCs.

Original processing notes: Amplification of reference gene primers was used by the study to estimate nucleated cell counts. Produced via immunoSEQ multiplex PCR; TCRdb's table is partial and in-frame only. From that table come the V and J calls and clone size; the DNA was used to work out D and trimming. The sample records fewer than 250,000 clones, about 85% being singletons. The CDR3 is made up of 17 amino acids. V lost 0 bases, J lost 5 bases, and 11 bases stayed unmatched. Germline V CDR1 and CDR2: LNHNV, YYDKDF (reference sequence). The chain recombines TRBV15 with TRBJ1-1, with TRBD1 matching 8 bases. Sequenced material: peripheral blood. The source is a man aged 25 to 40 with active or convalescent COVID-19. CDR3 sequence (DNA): TGTGCCACCAGCAGAGATTGGGGCAGGGGGCAGGGTACTGAAGCTTTCTTT. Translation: CATSRDWGRGQGTEAFF.